The TCR beta chain described here comes from a study of cytomegalovirus exposure and HLA in healthy donors. General study results and limits: Later analysis indicated greater clonal expansion among HLA-associated TCR beta chains than among equally common other chains.

With regard to this clone: What it binds is unknown.

The CDR3 has 15 residues. The V and J ends lost 0 bases and 7 bases, in that order; junction bases with no gene match: 5. Germline CDR1 reads MNHEY; CDR2 reads SMNVEV (reference sequence). In the PCR, 60 Vbeta and 13 Jbeta primers were used. The method was immunoSEQ multiplex PCR; TCRdb's version includes in-frame clones alone and lacks a portion of them. The sample yields about 150,000 clones, approximately 80% seen once. The source material was PBMCs. The sequence derives from a male donor in good health and CMV-seronegative. The J gene is TRBJ1-5, the V gene TRBV27, with TRBD1 matching over 8 bases. The CDR3 loop is CASSLSPQGDQPQHF. CDR3 sequence (DNA): TGTGCCAGCAGTTTATCCCCACAGGGGGACCAGCCCCAGCATTTT.